These 24 T cell receptor beta chains were all obtained from the same sample, sequenced in a study of blood T cell repertoires in COVID-19. Data came from immunoSEQ multiplex PCR; TCRdb stores just in-frame clones and leaves some out. Altogether roughly 250,000 clones are present, about 87% being singletons, with the ten largest covering 2% to 2.5%. The specimen was peripheral blood. Receptors originate from a woman between 45 and 60 years old with acute or convalescent COVID-19.

The rearrangement links TRBV7-9 to TRBJ2-6, with D possibly matching TRBD1 (5 bases). Germline CDR1 and CDR2: SEHNR and FQNEAQ (reference sequence). V was trimmed by 2 bases and J by 4 bases, leaving 9 bases between them. The CDR3 has 15 residues. The CDR3 is CASSLSGAGANVLTF. The CDR3 coding sequence is TGTGCCAGCAGCTTATCTGGGGCCGGGGCCAACGTCCTGACTTTC.

The sample holds one count of this clone. This chain joins TRBV7-3 and TRBJ2-3, with D tentatively TRBD2 (6 bases). Trimming shortened V by 3 bases and J by 6 bases, and 13 bases separated the two germline ends. This CDR3 has 14 residues. CDR1 and CDR2 (germline): SGHTA, FQGTGA. The CDR3 DNA reads as TGTGCCAGCAGCTTGCAGGGACTGGTGGATACGCAGTATTTT. This encodes CASSLQGLVDTQYF.

J is TRBJ2-1 and V is TRBV11-2, with TRBD2 matching 7 bases. CDR3 length: 17 residues. CDR1 SGHAT and CDR2 FQNNGV come from the germline V gene. With 5 bases clipped from V and 3 bases from J, the junction kept 13 bases outside the gene matches. CDR3 bases: TGTGCCAGCAGCCATTATAGAGGGCTAGCGGTCTACAATGAGCAGTTCTTC. This encodes CASSHYRGLAVYNEQFF.

The gene calls are TRBV19 and TRBJ2-1; 9 nucleotides agree with TRBD2. Germline trimming cut 3 bases from V and 0 bases from J; bases unmatched to any gene: 3. There are 16 residues in the CDR3. From germline, CDR1 is LNHDA and CDR2 SQIVND (reference sequence). Here the CDR3 DNA reads TGTGCCAGTAGTATGACTAGCGGAAACTCCTACAATGAGCAGTTCTTC. Translation gives CASSMTSGNSYNEQFF.

The chain carries TRBV3-1 (or the pseudogene TRBV3-2) and TRBJ1-5, with 9 bases identical to TRBD1. The V gene end was trimmed by 2 bases and the J gene end by 5 bases; junction bases not matched to a gene: 7. The CDR3 length is 16 residues. The germline gives CDR1 LGHDT, CDR2 YNNKEL (reference sequence). The CDR3 loop reads CASSQRHRGRDQPQHF. CDR3 DNA: TGTGCCAGCAGCCAAAGGCACAGGGGGCGGGATCAGCCCCAGCATTTT.

V and J are TRBV5-1 and TRBJ1-2; TRBD1 is a possible D gene (6 bases). The CDR3 sequence is 15 residues long. Per germline, CDR1 SGHRS and CDR2 YFSETQ. Trimming shortened V by 5 bases and J by 1 base, and 15 bases separated the two germline ends. CDR3 bases: TGCGCCAGCAGGCCAAGTTCAGGGGATAACTATGGCTACACCTTC. It yields the protein CASRPSSGDNYGYTF.

This clone came up once. The chain uses TRBV11-3 and TRBJ2-1; weak D call: TRBD2 (6 bases). The CDR3 spans 15 residues. CDR1 and CDR2 (germline): SGHNT, YENEEA. Between the trimmed V and J ends, which lost 5 bases and 4 bases, there was a span of 15 bases. Written as DNA, the CDR3 is TGTGCCAGCAGCCACCAAAGCGGGTTTTACAATGAGCAGTTCTTC. Amino acid sequence: CASSHQSGFYNEQFF.

The chain links TRBV7-3 to TRBJ2-1, with 12 bases identical to TRBD2. In germline, CDR1 is SGHTA, CDR2 FQGTGA. V trimming: 0 bases; J trimming: 4 bases; junction bases outside the gene matches: 1. This CDR3 comprises 16 residues. The CDR3 DNA reads TGTGCCAGCAGCTTAACAGGACTAGCGGGGTACAATGAGCAGTTCTTC. This gives the protein CASSLTGLAGYNEQFF.

This chain uses TRBV5-1 with TRBJ2-7; D call uncertain. V lost 3 bases, J lost 3 bases, and 25 bases lay in between. Germline V gene lookup returns CDR1 SGHRS and CDR2 YFSETQ. The CDR3 is 18 amino acids. The CDR3 DNA reads TGCGCCAGCAGCTCGAATGGTGAGGCGAACTCATACCGCTACGAGCAGTACTTC. Protein product: CASSSNGEANSYRYEQYF. Full variable domain (remainder filled in from reference TRBV5-1 and TRBJ2-7): KAGVTQTPRYLIKTRGQQVTLSCSPISGHRSVSWYQQTPGQGLQFLFEYFSETQRNKGNFPGRFSGRQFSNSRSEMNVSTLELGDSALYLCASSSNGEANSYRYEQYFGPGTRLTVT.

The chain recombines TRBV6-6 with TRBJ2-7; 10 bases agree with TRBD2. Germline loops: CDR1 MNHNY, CDR2 SVGAGI (reference sequence). The CDR3 extends over 14 amino acids. Germline trimming cut 6 bases from V and 7 bases from J; bases unmatched to any gene: 9. The CDR3 bases are TGTGCCAGCAGCCCCACCGGGACTAGCGAAGAGCAGTACTTC. Translating gives CASSPTGTSEEQYF.

This clone was picked up one time. V usage is TRBV29-1 and J usage is TRBJ2-5; TRBD2 agrees at 7 bases. This CDR3 is 12 amino acids long. After removal of 6 bases from V and 3 bases from J, the junction contained 4 bases not matched to a gene. Germline loops: CDR1 SQVTM, CDR2 ANQGSEA. CDR3 bases: TGCAGCGTCCTGGGAGGGGAAGAGACCCAGTACTTC. This sequence encodes CSVLGGEETQYF.

The V and J genes are TRBV7-9 and TRBJ1-5; 7 bases are a match to TRBD1. Germline V gene data show CDR1 as SEHNR and CDR2 as FQNEAQ (reference sequence). This CDR3 comprises 15 residues. Unmatched junction bases numbered 6, after V lost 2 bases and J lost 5 bases. The CDR3 DNA follows: TGTGCCAGCAGCTTATCGGCAGGGGGGTATCAGCCCCAGCATTTT. Its translation: CASSLSAGGYQPQHF.

The chain employs TRBV27 and TRBJ1-4, with 9 bases aligning to TRBD1. Unmatched junction bases numbered 6, after V lost 5 bases and J lost 2 bases. The CDR3 loop spans 16 amino acids. CDR1 and CDR2 (germline): MNHEY, SMNVEV (reference sequence). The CDR3 coding sequence is TGTGCCAGCAGTGCACAGGGGGCGCAGACTAATGAAAAACTGTTTTTT. Translation: CASSAQGAQTNEKLFF.

V gene TRBV6-5 combines with J gene TRBJ2-7; D is unclear. The germline CDR1 and CDR2 sequences are MNHEY and SVGAGI. The CDR3 contains 14 residues. V lost 2 bases and J lost 2, with 10 bases in between. This CDR3 is CASSYGQITYEQYF. CDR3 in DNA: TGTGCCAGCAGTTACGGGCAGATCACCTACGAGCAGTACTTC.

This clone occurred once. The chain is built from TRBV12-2 and TRBJ2-2; TRBD1, as called in the table, went unchecked against the DNA. TRBV12-2 is recorded as a pseudogene. This CDR3 comprises 24 residues. This CDR3 is CASRFPKPQNGTGAQMTNTGELFF. CDR3 coding DNA: TGTGCAAGTCGCTTCCCAAAACCCCAAAACGGGACAGGGGCACAAATGACGAACACCGGGGAGCTGTTTTTT.

CDR3 protein: CASGWGQGEAFF. DNA of the CDR3: TGTGCTAGTGGTTGGGGGCAGGGAGAAGCTTTCTTT. The rearrangement uses TRBV12-5 and TRBJ1-1; D is perhaps TRBD1 (6 bases). The germline gives CDR1 LGHNT, CDR2 FRNRAP. The CDR3 spans 12 residues. Trimming removed 4 bases at V and 8 bases at J, with 11 bases between.

The V call is TRBV30, the J call TRBJ2-1; TRBD2 agrees at 8 bases. CDR3 length equals 20 residues. Germline V gene data show CDR1 as GTSNPN and CDR2 as SVGIG (reference sequence). The V gene end was trimmed by 3 bases and the J gene end by 9 bases; junction bases not matched to a gene: 28. This CDR3 is CAWRRAFKLAGSLGPGEQFF. DNA for the CDR3: TGTGCCTGGAGGAGAGCATTCAAGCTAGCGGGTAGTTTAGGGCCCGGTGAGCAGTTCTTC.

J is TRBJ2-7 and V is TRBV3-1 (or the pseudogene TRBV3-2); the D is unclear. The germline V and J ends were trimmed by 11 bases and 0 bases, with 11 bases remaining between them. The CDR3 contains 12 residues. Looked up from germline, CDR1 is LGHDT and CDR2 is YNNKEL (reference sequence). CDR3 DNA sequence: TGTGCCTCCCAGGCGAGCTCCTACGAGCAGTACTTC. This encodes CASQASSYEQYF.

The chain uses TRBV7-6 and TRBJ2-3, with 13 bases identical to TRBD2. Germline assignment: CDR1 SGHVS and CDR2 FNYEAQ. V trimming: 1 base; J trimming: 3 bases; junction bases outside the gene matches: 7. This CDR3 is 18 amino acids long. The DNA for the CDR3 is TGTGCCAGCAGCTTAGACCGGACTAGCGGGAGTTTTACAGATACGCAGTATTTT. This encodes CASSLDRTSGSFTDTQYF.

This chain links TRBV9 with TRBJ2-2; 7 bases match TRBD1. Germline loops: CDR1 SGDLS, CDR2 YYNGEE. V dropped 3 bases and J dropped 2; count of bases not matched to a gene: 7. The CDR3 runs to 16 residues. The DNA of the CDR3 is TGTGCCAGCAGCGCGTACGGGACAGCAAACACCGGGGAGCTGTTTTTT. Translation: CASSAYGTANTGELFF. Complete variable domain (other parts from reference TRBV9 and TRBJ2-2): DSGVTQTPKHLITATGQRVTLRCSPRSGDLSVYWYQQSLDQGLQFLIQYYNGEERAKGNILERFSAQQFPDLHSELNLSSLELGDSALYFCASSAYGTANTGELFFGEGSRLTVL.

The chain carries TRBV2 and TRBJ2-2; 7 nucleotides agree with TRBD1. The CDR3 totals 19 residues. V shed 4 bases, J shed 2 bases, and the junction held 16 bases outside the gene matches. Germline V lookup: CDR1 SNHLY, CDR2 FYNNEI. The CDR3 coding sequence is TGTGCCAGCAGTGTTTACTCACTGACAGGGCTCCGAAACACCGGGGAGCTGTTTTTT. Encoded protein: CASSVYSLTGLRNTGELFF.

The J gene is TRBJ2-1, the V gene TRBV5-1; the match to TRBD1 covers 8 bases. There are 18 residues in the CDR3. Germline trimming cut 0 bases from V and 0 bases from J; bases unmatched to any gene: 8. Looked up from germline, CDR1 is SGHRS and CDR2 is YFSETQ. CDR3 in amino acids: CASSLVGTGSSSYNEQFF. As DNA, the CDR3 is TGCGCCAGCAGCTTGGTGGGGACAGGATCCAGCTCCTACAATGAGCAGTTCTTC.

The chain has TRBV11-2 and TRBJ1-1; D unresolved. Germline V lookup: CDR1 SGHAT, CDR2 FQNNGV. Trimming removed 0 bases at V and 5 bases at J, with 7 bases between. The CDR3 consists of 13 residues. This chain's CDR3 is CASSLEGRTEAFF. The CDR3 bases are TGTGCCAGCAGCTTAGAGGGGAGGACTGAAGCTTTCTTT.

This sequence joins TRBV28 and TRBJ1-4, with 9 bases matching TRBD1. The germline V gene encodes CDR1 MDHEN and CDR2 SYDVKM. This CDR3 spans 14 amino acids. The J segment lost 6 bases and the V segment lost 4 bases, leaving 3 bases of the junction unmatched. The CDR3 loop reads CASSSWDRDEKLFF. The CDR3 coding sequence is TGTGCCAGCAGTTCCTGGGACAGGGATGAAAAACTGTTTTTT.